Here is one TCR beta chain with its context. The antigen is not known. Germline CDR1 reads LGHNA; CDR2 reads YSLEER. This CDR3 contains 17 residues. Trimming shortened V by 0 bases and J by 4 bases, and 17 bases separated the two germline ends. The entry originates in a study of cytomegalovirus exposure and HLA in healthy donors. For the study at large: Unique TCRs numbering about 85 million, obtained from HLA-typed donors, made up an early data release. Within the Caucasian-associated ancestry cluster were 81% of the roughly 400 genotyped donors.

A multiplex PCR was run with 60 Vbeta primers and 13 Jbeta primers. Using immunoSEQ multiplex PCR, the repertoire was profiled, and TCRdb retains in-frame clones only, with some absent. The data show about 170,000 clones, 76% seen once. Study-wide results and limits: Earlier analysis found most TCR beta V segments productive about 87% or about 30% of the time. Later analysis associated a missense DCLRE1C variant with TCR beta V- and J-gene trimming.

The sample was PBMCs. The chain joins TRBV4-3 to TRBJ2-3; the D gene is possibly TRBD1 (5 bases). The receptor was isolated from a female donor in good health and CMV-seronegative. The CDR3 region has the DNA TGCGCCAGCAGCCAAGATCCGGCAGGGTATCCACCAGATACGCAGTATTTT. It specifies CASSQDPAGYPPDTQYF.